This T cell receptor beta chain was documented in a study of T cells in Graves' hyperthyroidism and ophthalmopathy. The V gene's germline CDR1 is DFQATT and CDR2 SNEGSKA (reference sequence). This CDR3 region has 11 residues. V lost 3 bases to trimming and J lost 9 bases, with 9 bases between them. General study findings and limits: A model of 13 V-J pairs discriminated ophthalmopathy from stable hyperthyroidism. Also found in blood were most expanded thyroid clonotypes above 0.001.

From RNA transcripts, TCR beta CDR3 regions were amplified. The HTBI primer set served for first-round RT-PCR of the TCR CDR3. TCRdb reprocessed the multiplex PCR reads with MiXCR, giving one entry per CDR3 protein. This sample has approximately 400,000 distinct CDR3 sequences, with 15% to 19% found just once. Patients between 18 and 65 years old had hyperthyroidism, newly diagnosed and lasting under 2 months. PBMCs stemmed from 10 ml fresh peripheral blood. The table lists this clonotype with many counts. As yet, its antigen is unknown. This sequence was found in a woman aged 18-35 years with Graves' hyperthyroidism that later progressed to Graves' ophthalmopathy. Sample: blood. The J gene is TRBJ1-5, the V gene TRBV20-1, with D tentatively TRBD1 (5 bases). The CDR3, as DNA: TGCAGTGCTAGCCAGGGCTCGCCCCAGCATTTT. It codes for CSASQGSPQHF.